The 22 T cell receptor beta chains listed next were all sequenced from one sample in a study of T cells in Graves' hyperthyroidism and ophthalmopathy. Researchers amplified the TCR beta CDR3 regions from RNA transcripts. First-round RT-PCR of the TCR CDR3 relied on the HTBI primer set. Using its own MiXCR run on the multiplex PCR reads, TCRdb lists one record per CDR3 protein. The profile shows about 500,000 distinct CDR3 sequences, 15% to 20% of them singletons. Sequences were obtained from blood. All receptors derive from a woman younger than 35 with Graves' ophthalmopathy.

This clonotype was picked up many times. The chain couples TRBV11-2 to TRBJ1-2; a possible D gene is TRBD1 (5 bases). CDR3 length equals 15 residues. V lost 0 bases to trimming and J lost 3 bases, with 11 bases between them. Germline CDR1 is SGHAT and CDR2 is FQNNGV. This chain's CDR3 is CASSLDFSRDYGYTF. The CDR3 DNA reads TGTGCCAGCAGCTTAGATTTTTCCAGGGACTATGGCTACACCTTC.

This clonotype showed up many times. The CDR3 DNA is TGTGCCAGCAAGGGAGACAGGAATAGCAATCAGCCCCAGCATTTT. Protein product: CASKGDRNSNQPQHF. This sequence joins TRBV2 and TRBJ1-5, with D possibly TRBD1 on 6 matching bases. Trimming took off 7 bases at V and 0 bases at J, with 13 bases between the two ends. CDR3 length: 15 amino acids. Looked up from germline, CDR1 is SNHLY and CDR2 is FYNNEI. Full variable domain (rest looked up from reference TRBV2 and TRBJ1-5): EPEVTQTPSHQVTQMGQEVILRCVPISNHLYFYWYRQILGQKVEFLVSFYNNEISEKSEIFDDQFSVERPDGSNFTLKIRSTKLEDSAMYFCASKGDRNSNQPQHFGDGTRLSIL.

V usage is TRBV5-4 and J usage is TRBJ1-2; 7 bases agree with TRBD1. Per the germline V gene, CDR1 is SGHNT and CDR2 is YYREEE (reference sequence). The CDR3 totals 15 residues. V was clipped by 4 bases and J by 8 bases; unmatched bases: 14. The CDR3 sequence: CASSQAPDRVQGYTF. The DNA of the CDR3 is TGTGCCAGCAGCCAAGCCCCTGACAGGGTTCAGGGCTACACCTTC.

This clonotype showed up just a few times. A much larger clone differs from this one at a single base, so this may be a read error. The chain joins TRBV30 to TRBJ2-1, with a possible D match to TRBD2 (7 bases). The V end was cut by 0 bases, the J end by 8 bases, with 17 bases between. The CDR3 has 15 amino acids. Germline V gene data show CDR1 as GTSNPN and CDR2 as SVGIG (reference sequence). CDR3 in amino acids: CAWSVGGGALDEQFF. CDR3 DNA sequence: TGTGCCTGGAGTGTAGGGGGGGGGGCCTTAGATGAGCAGTTCTTC.

In its sample, this clonotype was seen a few times. The chain combines TRBV14 with TRBJ2-7, with TRBD1 as a possible D gene (5 bases). Trimming removed 5 bases at V and 7 bases at J, with 15 bases between. The CDR3 runs 13 residues. From germline, CDR1 is SGHDN and CDR2 FVKESK. DNA for the CDR3: TGTGCCAGCAGCGCCATCTGGGGCGAGGAGCAGTACTTC. Its translation: CASSAIWGEEQYF.

A few counts support this clonotype. The V and J genes are TRBV7-2 and TRBJ1-1; D not certain. V was trimmed by 1 base and J by 5 bases, leaving 8 bases between them. CDR3 length: 13 amino acids. Per germline, CDR1 SGHTA and CDR2 FQGNSA. The CDR3 DNA sequence: TGTACCAGCAGCTTAGAAGGGAGGACTGAAGCTTTCTTT. It encodes CTSSLEGRTEAFF.

The genes are TRBV19 and TRBJ1-4, with a possible D match to TRBD1 (5 bases). V was shortened by 4 bases and J by 5 bases, with 17 bases between the two germline ends. The CDR3 consists of 16 residues. Germline V lookup: CDR1 LNHDA, CDR2 SQIVND (reference sequence). The CDR3 nucleotides are TGTGCCAGTAGTACCCGAAGCCGGGACGGGAATGAAAAACTGTTTTTT. Translation gives CASSTRSRDGNEKLFF.

This clonotype was seen a handful of times. The chain uses TRBV5-6 and TRBJ1-4, with TRBD1 identical over 7 bases. The CDR3 sequence is 14 residues long. The junction had 6 bases not matched to a gene; V was cut back by 4 bases and J by 6 bases. CDR1 is SGHDT, CDR2 YYEEEE, per germline. CDR3 sequence reads: CASSAGQSYEKLFF. DNA of the CDR3: TGTGCCAGCAGCGCGGGACAGTCTTATGAAAAACTGTTTTTT.

This clonotype was seen at least ten times. The rearrangement links TRBV6-9 to TRBJ2-1; 12 bases line up with TRBD2. Per the germline V gene, CDR1 is MNHGY and CDR2 is SVAAGI. CDR3 length: 16 residues. The ends lost 2 bases at V and 9 bases at J; junction bases unmatched: 8. This CDR3 is CASSYPSSGGAGEQFF. As DNA, the CDR3 is TGTGCCAGCAGTTATCCATCTAGCGGGGGGGCCGGTGAGCAGTTCTTC.

The rearrangement links TRBV29-1 to TRBJ2-3; no definite D call. There are 15 residues in the CDR3. Germline CDR1 and CDR2: SQVTM and ANQGSEA. The V end was cut by 4 bases, the J end by 0 bases, with 14 bases between. CDR3 loop: CSVVPPQTSTDTQYF. DNA for the CDR3: TGCAGCGTTGTCCCTCCTCAAACTAGCACAGATACGCAGTATTTT.

This clonotype showed up many times. The rearrangement joins TRBV2 to TRBJ1-5, with a weak D call TRBD1 (5 bases). Trimming took off 6 bases at V and 5 bases at J, with 14 bases between the two ends. CDR1 SNHLY and CDR2 FYNNEI come from the germline V gene. The CDR3 extends over 14 amino acids. The CDR3 loop is CASRSDGTDQPQHF. DNA of the CDR3: TGTGCCAGCAGGTCAGACGGGACCGATCAGCCCCAGCATTTT.

The chain is built from TRBV3-1 and TRBJ1-2; 7 nucleotides agree with TRBD1. Germline-derived CDR1 and CDR2 are LGHDT and YNNKEL (reference sequence). This CDR3 comprises 17 residues. V trimming: 2 bases; J trimming: 0 bases; junction bases outside the gene matches: 9. CDR3 in DNA: TGTGCCAGCAGCCAAAGGCAAAAGGACAGGACTAACTATGGCTACACCTTC. This gives the protein CASSQRQKDRTNYGYTF.

This clonotype was detected ten times or more. The rearrangement links TRBV5-1 to TRBJ1-6; D unresolved. The germline V and J ends were trimmed by 0 bases and 5 bases, with 6 bases remaining between them. The germline gives CDR1 SGHRS, CDR2 YFSETQ. The CDR3 is made up of 14 amino acids. The CDR3 reads CASSLDENNSPLHF. CDR3 nucleotides: TGCGCCAGCAGCTTGGATGAGAATAATTCACCCCTCCACTTT. Variable domain in full (rest from reference TRBV5-1 and TRBJ1-6): KAGVTQTPRYLIKTRGQQVTLSCSPISGHRSVSWYQQTPGQGLQFLFEYFSETQRNKGNFPGRFSGRQFSNSRSEMNVSTLELGDSALYLCASSLDENNSPLHFGNGTRLTVT.

V gene TRBV2 combines with J gene TRBJ2-3; 10 bases line up with TRBD2. V shed 6 bases and J 9 bases; nucleotides not matched to a gene: 9. The CDR3 runs to 14 residues. Germline CDR1 reads SNHLY; CDR2 reads FYNNEI. CDR3 coding DNA: TGTGCCAGCAGGGGGACTAGCGTCCCGGAGACGCAGTATTTT. Its translation: CASRGTSVPETQYF.

On this clonotype itself: A junction end diverges from the germline sequence, so it may reflect a read error. The chain carries TRBV11-2 and TRBJ1-4, with unresolved D. Germline V gene lookup returns CDR1 SGHAT and CDR2 FQNNGV. The CDR3 is 15 amino acids. Here the CDR3 DNA reads TGTGCCGGCAGTAGAGAGGAGGTTCCAGCCGGAAAACTGTTTTTT. The encoded protein is CAGSREEVPAGKLFF.

This chain joins TRBV4-1 and TRBJ1-1; D may be TRBD1 (6 bases). Germline values: CDR1 MGHRA, CDR2 YSYEKL. The CDR3 has 15 residues. Trimming removed 3 bases at V and 4 bases at J, with 15 bases between. The CDR3 coding sequence is TGCGCCAGCAGCCAGGTGACAGGTGGGATCACTGAAGCTTTCTTT. Amino acids: CASSQVTGGITEAFF.

The genes are TRBV4-1 and TRBJ2-1; 7 bases are shared with TRBD2. The CDR3 is 15 amino acids. Germline loops: CDR1 MGHRA, CDR2 YSYEKL. The junction had 7 bases not matched to a gene; V was cut back by 5 bases and J by 3 bases. CDR3 DNA sequence: TGCGCCAGCAGCGCAAGTCGGGGGGTCTACAATGAGCAGTTCTTC. Encoded protein: CASSASRGVYNEQFF.

This clonotype came up many times. The CDR3 DNA reads TGTGCCAGCAGCAGGGTATCGGTCACTGAAGCTTTCTTT. This codes for CASSRVSVTEAFF. V gene TRBV6-1 combines with J gene TRBJ1-1; a possible D gene is TRBD1 (5 bases). The germline gives CDR1 MNHNS, CDR2 SASEGT. The V and J ends lost 6 bases and 4 bases respectively, with 12 bases between them. The CDR3 extends over 13 amino acids.

There are many counts of this clonotype. The chain carries TRBV7-2 and TRBJ1-5; 10 bases line up with TRBD1. Germline CDR1 and CDR2: SGHTA and FQGNSA. This CDR3 has 15 residues. The J segment lost 7 bases and the V segment lost 4 bases, leaving 7 bases of the junction unmatched. The CDR3 DNA follows: TGTGCCAGCAGCTATGGGACAGGGGTTCGGCAGCCCCAGCATTTT. Translated, it gives CASSYGTGVRQPQHF.

The chain has TRBV24-1 and TRBJ2-3; no clear D gene. CDR3 length: 11 amino acids. Trimming removed 5 bases at V and 6 bases at J, with 5 bases between. Germline V CDR1 and CDR2: KGHDR, SFDVKD. The chain's CDR3 is CATSVRDTQYF. DNA of the CDR3: TGTGCCACCAGTGTTAGGGATACGCAGTATTTT.

This clonotype has ten or more counts. The CDR3 reads CAWTYVEGYGYTF. CDR3 nucleotides: TGTGCCTGGACCTACGTCGAAGGCTATGGCTACACCTTC. The chain combines TRBV30 with TRBJ1-2, with D unclear. V was cut by 4 bases and J by 4 bases, with 13 bases left in between. The CDR3 spans 13 residues. From germline, CDR1 is GTSNPN and CDR2 SVGIG (reference sequence).

This clonotype has just one count. The CDR3 DNA reads as TGTGCCAGCAGCTCCGACAGGGTAAACCACGAGCAGTACTTC. Amino acid sequence: CASSSDRVNHEQYF. The rearrangement links TRBV28 to TRBJ2-7; 7 positions match TRBD1. The CDR3 runs 14 residues. The ends lost 6 bases at V and 5 bases at J; junction bases unmatched: 10. Germline CDR1 reads MDHEN; CDR2 reads SYDVKM.